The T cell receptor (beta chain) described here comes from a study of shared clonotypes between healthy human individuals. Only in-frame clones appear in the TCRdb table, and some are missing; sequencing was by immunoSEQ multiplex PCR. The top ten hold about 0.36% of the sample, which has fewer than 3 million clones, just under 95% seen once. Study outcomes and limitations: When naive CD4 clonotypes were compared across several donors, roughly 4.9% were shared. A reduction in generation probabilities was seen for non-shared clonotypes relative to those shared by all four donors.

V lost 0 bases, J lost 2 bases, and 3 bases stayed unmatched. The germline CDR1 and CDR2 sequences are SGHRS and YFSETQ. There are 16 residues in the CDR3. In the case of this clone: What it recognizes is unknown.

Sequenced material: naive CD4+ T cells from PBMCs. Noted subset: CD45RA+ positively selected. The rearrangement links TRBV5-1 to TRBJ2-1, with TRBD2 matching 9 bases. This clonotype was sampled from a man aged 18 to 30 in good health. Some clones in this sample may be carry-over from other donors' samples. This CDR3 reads CASSLASGIAYNEQFF. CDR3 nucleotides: TGCGCCAGCAGCTTGGCTAGCGGGATTGCCTACAATGAGCAGTTCTTC.